This T cell receptor beta chain was sequenced during a study of T cell changes during pregnancy in multiple sclerosis. The method was immunoSEQ multiplex PCR; TCRdb's version includes in-frame clones alone and lacks a portion of them. The sample lists fewer than 50,000 clones, approximately 95% occurring once. The material was CD4+ T cells from peripheral blood mononuclear cells, obtained in the third trimester of pregnancy. The TCR sequence derives from a female donor with multiple sclerosis, enrolled in a pregnancy study.

The DNA for the CDR3 is TGCGCCAGCAGTATCCGAGCGGGGAACTACGAGCAGTACTTC. Translating gives CASSIRAGNYEQYF. V gene TRBV5-1 combines with J gene TRBJ2-7, with 7 bases identical to TRBD2. V shed 5 bases, J shed 3 bases, and the junction held 8 bases outside the gene matches. The germline V gene encodes CDR1 SGHRS and CDR2 YFSETQ. CDR3 length: 14 amino acids. Together with reference TRBV5-1 and TRBJ2-7, the CDR3 gives the full variable domain: KAGVTQTPRYLIKTRGQQVTLSCSPISGHRSVSWYQQTPGQGLQFLFEYFSETQRNKGNFPGRFSGRQFSNSRSEMNVSTLELGDSALYLCASSIRAGNYEQYFGPGTRLTVT.